This T cell receptor (beta chain) was recorded in a study of T cells expressing NK-cell markers. As for the study in general: Sorted CD3+CD56-NKG2C+, CD3+CD56+NKG2C- and CD3+CD56+NKG2C+ T cells were the source of the TCR beta repertoires. With respect to HCMV, seven of the eight sequenced donors were seropositive, and one was seronegative. Regarding the study as a whole: Among CD8+ T cells from roughly six donors, dominant NKG2C+ clonotypes accounted for about 1.0-7.0%.

Remarks on this clonotype: The antigen remains unidentified.

Germline CDR1 MNHEY, CDR2 SVGAGI. The CDR3 length is 14 residues. Generation of TCR beta cDNA was performed by 5'RACE template switching incorporating UMIs. Following a re-call of the 5' RACE reads, TCRdb has one entry per CDR3 protein and lacks DNA. The data include roughly 160,000 distinct CDR3 sequences; the top ten clones carry around 20%. The chain is built from TRBV6-5 and TRBJ2-3; TCRdb designates TRBD1, a call that cannot be tested without DNA. The TCR sequence derives from a man aged 18-75 years in good health. The sample consisted of blood T cells: a sorted CD56 or NKG2C T cell subset, CD4+ or CD8+ T cells, or bulk PBMC T cells (not recorded which). The CDR3: CADNRDRVTDTQYF.